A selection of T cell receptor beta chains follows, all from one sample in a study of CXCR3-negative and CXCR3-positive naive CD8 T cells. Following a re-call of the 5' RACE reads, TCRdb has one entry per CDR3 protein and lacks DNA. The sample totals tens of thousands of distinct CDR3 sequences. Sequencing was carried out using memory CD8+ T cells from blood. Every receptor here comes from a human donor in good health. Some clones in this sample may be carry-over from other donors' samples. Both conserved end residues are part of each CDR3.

CDR3 protein: CASSQGSAYAGPGYEQYF
V gene: TRBV14
J gene: TRBJ2-7

CDR3 protein: CASSLGTGVTDTQYF
V gene: TRBV7-2
J gene: TRBJ2-3

CDR3 protein: CASSTQGQVEQFF
V gene: TRBV6-2/TRBV6-3
J gene: TRBJ2-1

CDR3 protein: CSGWTSKLDEQFF
V gene: TRBV29-1
J gene: TRBJ2-1

CDR3 protein: CASSYSRAGEQYF
V gene: TRBV6-6
J gene: TRBJ2-7

CDR3 protein: CASSRRDKVYVANQPQHF
V gene: TRBV12-3/TRBV12-4
J gene: TRBJ1-5

CDR3 protein: CASSLDIRTFYNEQFF
V gene: TRBV5-6
J gene: TRBJ2-1

CDR3 protein: CASSQLHRDRGTGELFF
V gene: TRBV14
J gene: TRBJ2-2

CDR3 protein: CSVEDDSRYTEAFF
V gene: TRBV29-1
J gene: TRBJ1-1

CDR3 protein: CASSQQGKAQYF
V gene: TRBV3-1
J gene: TRBJ2-3

CDR3 protein: CASSDAVTDTQYF
V gene: TRBV6-4
J gene: TRBJ2-3

CDR3 protein: CASSLVMTYEQYF
V gene: TRBV7-9
J gene: TRBJ2-7

CDR3 protein: CASTLEGDEQYF
V gene: TRBV21-1
J gene: TRBJ2-7

CDR3 protein: CASSWDSGYGYTF
V gene: TRBV12-3/TRBV12-4
J gene: TRBJ1-2

CDR3 protein: CASILGPLLYNEQFF
V gene: TRBV12-3/TRBV12-4
J gene: TRBJ2-1

CDR3 protein: CASSERRTSDTDTQYF
V gene: TRBV6-4
J gene: TRBJ2-3

CDR3 protein: CASTPGPATSPLHF
V gene: TRBV6-2/TRBV6-3
J gene: TRBJ1-6

CDR3 protein: CASSEGQGIINEQFF
V gene: TRBV21-1
J gene: TRBJ2-1

CDR3 protein: CSARNPGTSNEQFF
V gene: TRBV20-1
J gene: TRBJ2-1

CDR3 protein: CASSESRVTGKRETQYF
V gene: TRBV25-1
J gene: TRBJ2-5

CDR3 protein: CSARGADSSAGYNEQFF
V gene: TRBV20-1
J gene: TRBJ2-1

CDR3 protein: CSAGGRGANIQYF
V gene: TRBV29-1
J gene: TRBJ2-4

CDR3 protein: CASSQDRGSGANVLTF
V gene: TRBV4-3
J gene: TRBJ2-6

CDR3 protein: CASSLAPGGRWDNEQFF
V gene: TRBV7-2
J gene: TRBJ2-1

CDR3 protein: CASSYPNTEAFF
V gene: TRBV6-5
J gene: TRBJ1-1

CDR3 protein: CASSQATGGQETQYF
V gene: TRBV4-3
J gene: TRBJ2-5

CDR3 protein: CSASGLLADPSYEQYF
V gene: TRBV20-1
J gene: TRBJ2-7

CDR3 protein: CASRTYPGGNYSPESRNEQFF
V gene: TRBV23-1
J gene: TRBJ2-1

CDR3 protein: CASSYGETPSYNEQFF
V gene: TRBV6-5
J gene: TRBJ2-1

CDR3 protein: CASSQDLQLGNTEAFF
V gene: TRBV4-3
J gene: TRBJ1-1

CDR3 protein: CASLRGHYGYTF
V gene: TRBV28
J gene: TRBJ1-2

CDR3 protein: CASSLLPRDTAYEQYF
V gene: TRBV7-8
J gene: TRBJ2-7

CDR3 protein: CSASDPGTLSGNTIYF
V gene: TRBV20-1
J gene: TRBJ1-3

CDR3 protein: CASLATGGRNQPQHF
V gene: TRBV10-1
J gene: TRBJ1-5

CDR3 protein: CSVELVGEAYEQYF
V gene: TRBV29-1
J gene: TRBJ2-7

CDR3 protein: CASSQDTSLEQPQHF
V gene: TRBV4-3
J gene: TRBJ1-5

CDR3 protein: CCAKTGLADYEQYF
V gene: TRBV20-1
J gene: TRBJ2-7

CDR3 protein: CASVSRRVGTDTQYF
V gene: TRBV7-8
J gene: TRBJ2-3

CDR3 protein: CASSIRDSSYEQYF
V gene: TRBV19
J gene: TRBJ2-7

CDR3 protein: CASSEDGTQYF
V gene: TRBV7-9
J gene: TRBJ2-5

CDR3 protein: CSVRTASSYEQYF
V gene: TRBV20-1
J gene: TRBJ2-7

CDR3 protein: CASSRRGGYSTDTQYF
V gene: TRBV28
J gene: TRBJ2-3

CDR3 protein: CASSPTPGQAQETQYF
V gene: TRBV18
J gene: TRBJ2-5

CDR3 protein: CASSYGFGGGNEQFF
V gene: TRBV6-2/TRBV6-3
J gene: TRBJ2-1

CDR3 protein: CASSLRTGGELRVLDTQYF
V gene: TRBV7-2
J gene: TRBJ2-3

CDR3 protein: CASSAWTGITDTQYF
V gene: TRBV7-6
J gene: TRBJ2-3

CDR3 protein: CASSGEGEANKETQYF
V gene: TRBV25-1
J gene: TRBJ2-5